This is a list of T cell receptor beta chains from one sample in a study of T cells in Graves' hyperthyroidism and ophthalmopathy. MiXCR, applied by TCRdb to the multiplex PCR reads, yields one record per CDR3 protein. The sample includes about 640,000 distinct CDR3 sequences, around 21% seen only once; the top ten take 34%. Sequenced sample: blood. These receptors were taken from a man aged 30-40 years with Graves' ophthalmopathy. Both conserved end residues are part of each CDR3. The D gene is left open where the match is weak. Only some rows state a clone size, as once, few, many or a class for expanded clones.

size,length,J,V,D,CDR3,DNA
many,16,TRBJ1-3,TRBV7-2,TRBD1,CASSPFQQGAGNTIYF,TGTGCCAGCAGCCCATTTCAACAGGGGGCTGGAAACACCATATATTTT
-,12,TRBJ1-2,TRBV9,-,CASSAGVHGYTF,TGTGCCAGCAGCGCGGGGGTCCATGGCTACACCTTC
few,17,TRBJ2-7,TRBV28,-,CASSRGMALSLSYEQYF,TGTGCCAGCAGTCGGGGGATGGCCTTATCTCTCTCCTACGAGCAGTACTTC
many,12,TRBJ2-7,TRBV12-3/TRBV12-4,-,CASSPGLYEQYF,TGTGCCAGCAGCCCCGGGCTCTACGAGCAGTACTTC
many,14,TRBJ2-5,TRBV13,TRBD1,CASSFGTGKETQYF,TGTGCCAGCAGCTTCGGGACAGGGAAGGAGACCCAGTACTTC
-,12,TRBJ2-7,TRBV10-3,TRBD2,CAISAGGGEQYF,TGTGCCATCAGTGCTGGGGGGGGGGAGCAGTACTTC
few,15,TRBJ2-5,TRBV7-9,TRBD1,CASRRTGPPQETQYF,TGTGCCAGCAGAAGGACAGGGCCTCCCCAAGAGACCCAGTACTTC
-,15,TRBJ2-5,TRBV6-1,-,CASSDPGWYQETQYF,TGTGCCAGCAGCGATCCCGGGTGGTACCAAGAGACCCAGTACTTC
many,15,TRBJ1-1,TRBV7-9,TRBD1,CASSQTLTGGTEAFF,TGTGCCAGCAGCCAGACTTTGACAGGGGGCACTGAAGCTTTCTTT
once,15,TRBJ2-7,TRBV20-1,-,CSARDPGLSSYEQYF,TGCAGTGCTAGAGACCCGGGATTGAGCTCCTACGAGCAGTACTTC
few,17,TRBJ2-5,TRBV20-1,-,CSARDVRVDLRKETQYF,TGCAGTGCTAGAGACGTAAGGGTCGACCTTCGAAAAGAGACCCAGTACTTC
-,15,TRBJ2-7,TRBV11-2,TRBD1,CASSVEGDRVSEQYF,TGTGCCAGCAGCGTAGAGGGCGACAGGGTAAGCGAGCAGTACTTC
-,13,TRBJ1-2,TRBV20-1,TRBD1,CSARGGQGSGYTF,TGCAGTGCTAGGGGGGGACAGGGCAGTGGCTACACCTTC
-,18,TRBJ1-1,TRBV7-2,-,CASTPGGFTGQMNTEAFF,TGTGCCAGCACCCCCGGGGGGTTCACGGGCCAGATGAACACTGAAGCTTTCTTT